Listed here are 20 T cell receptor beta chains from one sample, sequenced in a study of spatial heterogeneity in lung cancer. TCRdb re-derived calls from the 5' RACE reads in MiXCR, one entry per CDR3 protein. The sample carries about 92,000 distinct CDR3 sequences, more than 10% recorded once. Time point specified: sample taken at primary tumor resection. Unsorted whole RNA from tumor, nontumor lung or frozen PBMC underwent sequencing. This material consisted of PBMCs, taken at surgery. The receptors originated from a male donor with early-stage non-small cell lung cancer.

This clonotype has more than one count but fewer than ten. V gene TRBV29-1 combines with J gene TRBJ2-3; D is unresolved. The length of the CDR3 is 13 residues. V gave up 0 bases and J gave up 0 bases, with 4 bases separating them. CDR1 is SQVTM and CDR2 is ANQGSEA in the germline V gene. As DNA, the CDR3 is TGCAGCGTTGAAGAACAGAGCACAGATACGCAGTATTTT. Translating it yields CSVEEQSTDTQYF.

The DNA for the CDR3 is TGTGCCAGCAGCTCCCGGACAGGCTCCGGGCGGAATGAGCAGTTCTTC. It translates to CASSSRTGSGRNEQFF. The rearrangement links TRBV7-2 to TRBJ2-1; 7 bases are shared with TRBD1. Germline CDR1 reads SGHTA; CDR2 reads FQGNSA. The CDR3 totals 16 residues. Losses at the gene ends were 4 bases for V and 7 bases for J; bases not matched to a gene: 13.

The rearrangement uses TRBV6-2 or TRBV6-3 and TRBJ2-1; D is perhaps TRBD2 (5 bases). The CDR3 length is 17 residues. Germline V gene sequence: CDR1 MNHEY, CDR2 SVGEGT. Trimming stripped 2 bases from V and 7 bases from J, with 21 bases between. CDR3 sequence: CASSYAASGYHVNEQFF. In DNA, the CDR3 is TGTGCCAGCAGTTACGCCGCGAGCGGCTACCATGTAAATGAGCAGTTCTTC.

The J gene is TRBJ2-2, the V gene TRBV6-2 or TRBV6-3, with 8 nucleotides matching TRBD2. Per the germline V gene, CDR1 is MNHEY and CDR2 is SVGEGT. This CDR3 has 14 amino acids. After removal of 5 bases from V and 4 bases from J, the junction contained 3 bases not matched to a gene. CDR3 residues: CASSPLAGTGELFF. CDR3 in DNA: TGTGCCAGCAGTCCTCTAGCGGGCACCGGGGAGCTGTTTTTT.

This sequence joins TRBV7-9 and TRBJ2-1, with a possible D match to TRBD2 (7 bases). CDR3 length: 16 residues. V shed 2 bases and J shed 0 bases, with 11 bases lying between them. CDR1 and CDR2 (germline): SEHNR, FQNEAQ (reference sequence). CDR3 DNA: TGTGCCAGCAGCTTATACCGGGGGGCCTCCTACAATGAGCAGTTCTTC. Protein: CASSLYRGASYNEQFF.

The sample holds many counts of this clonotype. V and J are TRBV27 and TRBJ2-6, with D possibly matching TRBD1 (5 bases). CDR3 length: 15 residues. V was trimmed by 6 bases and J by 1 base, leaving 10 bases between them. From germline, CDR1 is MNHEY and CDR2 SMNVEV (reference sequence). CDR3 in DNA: TGTGCCAGCAGAAGGCAGGGTTCTGGGGCCAACGTCCTGACTTTC. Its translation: CASRRQGSGANVLTF. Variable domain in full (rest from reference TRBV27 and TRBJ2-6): EAQVTQNPRYLITVTGKKLTVTCSQNMNHEYMSWYRQDPGLGLRQIYYSMNVEVTDKGDVPEGYKVSRKEKRNFPLILESPSPNQTSLYFCASRRQGSGANVLTFGAGSRLTVL.

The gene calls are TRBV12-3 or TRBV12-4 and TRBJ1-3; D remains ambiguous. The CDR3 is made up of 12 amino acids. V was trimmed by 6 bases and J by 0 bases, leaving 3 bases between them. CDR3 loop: CASSRSGNTIYF. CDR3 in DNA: TGTGCCAGCAGCCGCTCTGGAAACACCATATATTTT.

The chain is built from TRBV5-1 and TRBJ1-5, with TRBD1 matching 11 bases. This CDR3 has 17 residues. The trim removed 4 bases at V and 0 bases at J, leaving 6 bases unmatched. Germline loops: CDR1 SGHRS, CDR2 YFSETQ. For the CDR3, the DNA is TGCGCCAGCAGCGCCGGGACAGGGGGTTATAGCAATCAGCCCCAGCATTTT. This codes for CASSAGTGGYSNQPQHF.

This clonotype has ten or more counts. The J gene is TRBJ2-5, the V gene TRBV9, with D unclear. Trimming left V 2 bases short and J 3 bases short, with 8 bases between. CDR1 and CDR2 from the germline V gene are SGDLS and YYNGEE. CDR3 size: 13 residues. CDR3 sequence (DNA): TGTGCCAGCAGCGTTTACAGCGAAGAGACCCAGTACTTC. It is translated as CASSVYSEETQYF.

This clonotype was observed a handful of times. This CDR3 is CASSFRDRGHNEQFF. DNA of the CDR3: TGTGCCAGCAGCTTCCGGGACAGGGGGCACAATGAGCAGTTCTTC. This chain links TRBV6-1 with TRBJ2-1; 12 bases map to TRBD1. The CDR3 is made up of 15 amino acids. J was trimmed by 5 bases and V by 6 bases; bases with no gene match: 5. Germline V lookup: CDR1 MNHNS, CDR2 SASEGT.

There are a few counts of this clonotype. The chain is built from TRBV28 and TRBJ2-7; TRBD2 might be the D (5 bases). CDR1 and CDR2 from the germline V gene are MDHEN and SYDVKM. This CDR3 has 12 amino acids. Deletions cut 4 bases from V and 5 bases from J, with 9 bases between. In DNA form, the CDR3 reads TGTGCCAGCAGTTACGGGGTGGACGAGCAGTACTTC. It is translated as CASSYGVDEQYF.

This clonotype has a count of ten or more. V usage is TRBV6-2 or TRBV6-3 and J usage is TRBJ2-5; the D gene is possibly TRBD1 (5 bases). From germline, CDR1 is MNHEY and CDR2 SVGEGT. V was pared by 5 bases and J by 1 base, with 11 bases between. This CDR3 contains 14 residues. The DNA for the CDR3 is TGTGCCAGCAGTCATGGACAAATCCAAGAGACCCAGTACTTC. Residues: CASSHGQIQETQYF.

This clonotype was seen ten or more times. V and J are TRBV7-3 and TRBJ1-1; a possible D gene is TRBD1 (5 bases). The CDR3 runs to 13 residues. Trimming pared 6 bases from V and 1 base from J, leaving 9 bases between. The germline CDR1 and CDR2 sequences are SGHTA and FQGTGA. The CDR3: CASSSQGNTEAFF. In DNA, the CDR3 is TGTGCCAGCAGTTCCCAGGGGAACACTGAAGCTTTCTTT.

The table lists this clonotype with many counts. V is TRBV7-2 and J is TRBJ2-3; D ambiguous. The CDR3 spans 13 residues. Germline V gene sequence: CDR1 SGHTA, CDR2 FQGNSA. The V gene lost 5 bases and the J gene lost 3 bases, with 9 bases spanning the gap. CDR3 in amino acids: CASSTSWTDTQYF. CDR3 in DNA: TGTGCCAGCAGCACTTCGTGGACAGATACGCAGTATTTT.

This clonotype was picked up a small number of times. CDR3 residues: CSAGRPGFTYEQYF. The CDR3 bases are TGCAGTGCTGGCCGGCCAGGGTTCACCTACGAGCAGTACTTC. The rearrangement uses TRBV20-1 and TRBJ2-7, with D possibly being TRBD1 (5 bases). The CDR3 runs to 14 residues. V was trimmed by 5 bases and J by 2 bases, leaving 16 bases between them. CDR1 is DFQATT, CDR2 SNEGSKA, per germline (reference sequence).

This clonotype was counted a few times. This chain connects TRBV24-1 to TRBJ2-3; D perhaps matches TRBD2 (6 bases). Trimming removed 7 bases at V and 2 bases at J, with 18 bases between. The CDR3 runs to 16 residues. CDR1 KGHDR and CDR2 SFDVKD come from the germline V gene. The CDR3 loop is CATSESGTGDTDTQYF. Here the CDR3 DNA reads TGTGCCACCAGCGAATCCGGGACTGGGGACACAGATACGCAGTATTTT.

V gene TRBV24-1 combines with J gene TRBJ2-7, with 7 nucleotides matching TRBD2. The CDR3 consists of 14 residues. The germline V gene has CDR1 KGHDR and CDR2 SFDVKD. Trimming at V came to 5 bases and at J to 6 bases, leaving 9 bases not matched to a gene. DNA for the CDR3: TGTGCCACCAGTGCAGCGGGGAAAGATAGCGAGCAGTACTTC. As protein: CATSAAGKDSEQYF.

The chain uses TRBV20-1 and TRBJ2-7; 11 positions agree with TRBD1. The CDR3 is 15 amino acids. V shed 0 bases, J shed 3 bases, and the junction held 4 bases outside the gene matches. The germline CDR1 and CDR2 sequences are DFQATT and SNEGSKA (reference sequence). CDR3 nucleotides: TGCAGTGCTAGAGAACCGGGACAGGGGGACTACGAGCAGTACTTC. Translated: CSAREPGQGDYEQYF.

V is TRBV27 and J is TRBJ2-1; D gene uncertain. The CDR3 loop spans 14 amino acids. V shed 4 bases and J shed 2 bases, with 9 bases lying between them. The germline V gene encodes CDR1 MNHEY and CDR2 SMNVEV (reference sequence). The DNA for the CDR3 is TGTGCCAGCAGTTCTGGGATCGCCTACAATGAGCAGTTCTTC. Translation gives CASSSGIAYNEQFF.

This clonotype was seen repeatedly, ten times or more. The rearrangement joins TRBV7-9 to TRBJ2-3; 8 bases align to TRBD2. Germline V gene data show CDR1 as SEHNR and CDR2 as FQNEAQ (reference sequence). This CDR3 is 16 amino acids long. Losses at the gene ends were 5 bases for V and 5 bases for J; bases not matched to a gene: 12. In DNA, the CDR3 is TGTGCCAGCAGCCCAGGACTAGCCCTCTGGGGAGATACGCAGTATTTT. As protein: CASSPGLALWGDTQYF.